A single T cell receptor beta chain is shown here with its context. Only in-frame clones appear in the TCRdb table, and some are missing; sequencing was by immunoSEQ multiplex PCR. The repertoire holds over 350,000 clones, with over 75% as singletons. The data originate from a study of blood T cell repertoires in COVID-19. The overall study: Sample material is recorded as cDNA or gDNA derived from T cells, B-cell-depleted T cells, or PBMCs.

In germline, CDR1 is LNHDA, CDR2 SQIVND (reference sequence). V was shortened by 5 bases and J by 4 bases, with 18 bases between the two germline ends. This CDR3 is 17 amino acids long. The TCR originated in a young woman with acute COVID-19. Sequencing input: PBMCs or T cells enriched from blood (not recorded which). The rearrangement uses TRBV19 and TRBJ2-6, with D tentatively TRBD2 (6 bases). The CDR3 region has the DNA TGTGCCAGTAGTGATGGACTGGGGGGAGGAGGGGCCAACGTCCTGACTTTC. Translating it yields CASSDGLGGGGANVLTF.